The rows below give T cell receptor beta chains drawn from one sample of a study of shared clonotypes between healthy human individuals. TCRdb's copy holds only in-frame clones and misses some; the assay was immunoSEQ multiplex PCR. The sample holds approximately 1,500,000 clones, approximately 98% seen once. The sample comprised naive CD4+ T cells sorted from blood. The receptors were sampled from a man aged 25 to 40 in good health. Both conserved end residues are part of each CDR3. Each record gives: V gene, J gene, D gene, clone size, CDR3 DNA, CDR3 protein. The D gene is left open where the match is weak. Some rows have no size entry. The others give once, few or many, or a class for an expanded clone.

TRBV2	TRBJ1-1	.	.	TGTGCCAGCAGTGAACAGGGATTAGGGAACACTGAAGCTTTCTTT	CASSEQGLGNTEAFF
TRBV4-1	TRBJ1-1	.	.	TGCGCCAGCAGCCAAGGGCTCAGTGTAGCTTTCTTT	CASSQGLSVAFF
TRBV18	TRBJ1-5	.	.	TGTGCCAGCTCACCACCTTTGGGCGAGGGCAATCAGCCCCAGCATTTT	CASSPPLGEGNQPQHF
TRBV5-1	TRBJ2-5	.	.	TGCGCCAGCAGCTTGGTGGTGGGGGGCAGGGAGACCCAGTACTTC	CASSLVVGGRETQYF
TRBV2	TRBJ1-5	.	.	TGTGCCAGCAGCAGGGACACCGATCAGCCCCAGCATTTT	CASSRDTDQPQHF
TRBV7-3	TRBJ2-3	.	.	TGTGCCAGCAGCCCCCCAGGGGTTACAGATACGCAGTATTTT	CASSPPGVTDTQYF
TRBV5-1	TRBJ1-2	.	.	TGCGCCAGCAGCGGACAGACACAGGTCGATGGCTACACCTTC	CASSGQTQVDGYTF
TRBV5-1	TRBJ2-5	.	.	TGCGCCAGCAGCACTCAAGAGACCCAGTACTTC	CASSTQETQYF
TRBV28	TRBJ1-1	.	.	TGTGCCAGCAGTTTATGGGCCCGTGCCTTGAGCACTGAAGCTTTCTTT	CASSLWARALSTEAFF
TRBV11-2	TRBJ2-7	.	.	TGTGCCAGCAGCTTAGCGTCAGGACTATCCTACGAGCAGTACTTC	CASSLASGLSYEQYF
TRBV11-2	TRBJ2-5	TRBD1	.	TGTGCCAGCAGCCCAGGGACAGCGAATGAAGAGACCCAGTACTTC	CASSPGTANEETQYF
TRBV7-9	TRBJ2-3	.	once	TGTGCCAGCAGCTTTCTGGCGGATACGCAGTATTTT	CASSFLADTQYF
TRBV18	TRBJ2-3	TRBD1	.	TGTGCCAGCTCACCAGTACGTTGGACAGGGGGCAGGACAGATACGCAGTATTTT	CASSPVRWTGGRTDTQYF
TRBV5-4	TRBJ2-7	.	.	TGTGCCAGCAGCTTTTCGAGCGGCACCGGCTACGAGCAGTACTTC	CASSFSSGTGYEQYF
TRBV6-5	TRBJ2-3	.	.	TGTGCCAGCACCGCCCGCTGGCGGGATACGCAGTATTTT	CASTARWRDTQYF
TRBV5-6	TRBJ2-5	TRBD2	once	TGTGCCAGCAGCTTAGGACTAGCGGGAGGAGGGGAGACCCAGTACTTC	CASSLGLAGGGETQYF
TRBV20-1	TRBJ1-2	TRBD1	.	TGCACAGGACAGGGGAGCGGCTACACCTTC	CTGQGSGYTF
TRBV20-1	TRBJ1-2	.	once	TGCAGTGCGTCGACGGGCTATGGCTACACCTTC	CSASTGYGYTF
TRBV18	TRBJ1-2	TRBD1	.	TGTGCCAGCCGGACAGGGGATGGCTACACCTTC	CASRTGDGYTF
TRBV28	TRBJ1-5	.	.	TGTGCCAGCACTTCAGACGTTCAGCCCCAGCATTTT	CASTSDVQPQHF
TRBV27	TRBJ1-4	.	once	TGTGCCAGCAGTGCCGGGGGTTCCGAGCTGTTTTTT	CASSAGGSELFF
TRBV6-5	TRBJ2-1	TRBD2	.	TGTGCCAGCAGTCCCGGTAGCGGGAGAGTTAATGAGCAGTTCTTC	CASSPGSGRVNEQFF
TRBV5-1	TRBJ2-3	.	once	TGCGCCAGCCGCCCTATAGAGGTGTTGACAGATACGCAGTATTTT	CASRPIEVLTDTQYF
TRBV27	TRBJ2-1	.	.	TGTGCCAGCAGTTTCGGGGCAGGGCTTGTCAATGAGCAGTTCTTC	CASSFGAGLVNEQFF
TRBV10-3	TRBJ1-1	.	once	TGTGCCATCAGTGAGTCGGTTGAGGGGCCCCCCTTCACTGAAGCTTTCTTT	CAISESVEGPPFTEAFF